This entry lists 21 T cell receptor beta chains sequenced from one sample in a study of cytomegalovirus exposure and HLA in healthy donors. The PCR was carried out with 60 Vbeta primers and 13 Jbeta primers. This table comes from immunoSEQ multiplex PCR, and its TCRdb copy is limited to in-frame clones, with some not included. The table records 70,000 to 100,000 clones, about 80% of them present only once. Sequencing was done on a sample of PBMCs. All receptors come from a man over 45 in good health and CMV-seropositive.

CDR3 loop: CASQETRDTYYEQYF. CDR3 DNA sequence: TGCGCCAGCCAAGAGACCCGGGACACCTACTACGAGCAGTACTTC. This rearrangement joins TRBV10-2 to TRBJ2-7; a weak D match, TRBD1 (6 bases). From germline, CDR1 is WSHSY and CDR2 SAAADI. This CDR3 contains 15 residues. V lost 8 bases and J lost 3, with 20 bases in between.

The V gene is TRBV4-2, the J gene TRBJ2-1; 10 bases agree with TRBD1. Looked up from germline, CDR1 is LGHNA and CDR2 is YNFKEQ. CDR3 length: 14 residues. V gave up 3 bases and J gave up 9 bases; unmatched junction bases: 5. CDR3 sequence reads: CASSQGQGRTEQFF. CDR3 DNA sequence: TGTGCCAGCAGCCAGGGACAGGGGAGGACTGAGCAGTTCTTC.

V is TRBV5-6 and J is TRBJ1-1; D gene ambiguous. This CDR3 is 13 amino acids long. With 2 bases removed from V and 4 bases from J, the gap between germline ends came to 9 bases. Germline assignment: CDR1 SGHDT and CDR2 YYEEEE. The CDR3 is CASSFPPVTEAFF. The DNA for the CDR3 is TGTGCCAGCAGCTTCCCACCGGTCACTGAAGCTTTCTTT. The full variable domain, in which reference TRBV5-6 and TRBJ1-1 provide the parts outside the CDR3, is DAGVTQSPTHLIKTRGQQVTLRCSPKSGHDTVSWYQQALGQGPQFIFQYYEEEERQRGNFPDRFSGHQFPNYSSELNVNALLLGDSALYLCASSFPPVTEAFFGQGTRLTVV.

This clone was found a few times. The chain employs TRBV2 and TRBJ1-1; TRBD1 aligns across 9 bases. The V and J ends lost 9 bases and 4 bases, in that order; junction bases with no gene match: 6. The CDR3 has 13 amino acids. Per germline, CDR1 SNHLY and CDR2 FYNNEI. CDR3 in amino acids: CASETGGSTEAFF. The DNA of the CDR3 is TGTGCCAGTGAGACAGGGGGGAGCACTGAAGCTTTCTTT.

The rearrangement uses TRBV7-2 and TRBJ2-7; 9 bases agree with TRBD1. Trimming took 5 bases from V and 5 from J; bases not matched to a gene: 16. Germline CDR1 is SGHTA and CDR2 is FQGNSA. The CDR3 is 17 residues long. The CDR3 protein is CASSPPGTGLGSNEQYF. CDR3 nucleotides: TGTGCCAGCAGCCCCCCCGGGACAGGGTTAGGGTCTAACGAGCAGTACTTC. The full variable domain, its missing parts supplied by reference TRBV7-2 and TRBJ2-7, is GAGVSQSPSNKVTEKGKDVELRCDPISGHTALYWYRQSLGQGLEFLIYFQGNSAPDKSGLPSDRFSAERTGGSVSTLTIQRTQQEDSAVYLCASSPPGTGLGSNEQYFGPGTRLTVT.

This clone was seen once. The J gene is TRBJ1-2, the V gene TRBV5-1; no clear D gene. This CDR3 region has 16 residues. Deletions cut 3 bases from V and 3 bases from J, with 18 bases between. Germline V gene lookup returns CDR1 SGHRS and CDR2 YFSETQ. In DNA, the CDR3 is TGCGCCAGCAGCTACGCTCAGGCAGGCACCTACTATGGCTACACCTTC. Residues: CASSYAQAGTYYGYTF.

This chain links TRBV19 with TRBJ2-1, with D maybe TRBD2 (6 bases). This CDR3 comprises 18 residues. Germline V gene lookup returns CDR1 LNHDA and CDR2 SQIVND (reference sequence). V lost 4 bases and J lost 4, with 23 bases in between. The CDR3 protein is CASSRDSISVVAYNEQFF. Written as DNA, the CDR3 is TGTGCCAGTAGTAGGGACTCCATATCTGTGGTGGCGTACAATGAGCAGTTCTTC.

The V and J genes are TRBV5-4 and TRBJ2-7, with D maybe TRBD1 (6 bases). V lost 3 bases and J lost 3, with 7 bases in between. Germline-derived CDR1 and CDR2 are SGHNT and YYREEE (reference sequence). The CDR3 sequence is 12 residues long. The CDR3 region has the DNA TGTGCCAGCAGCTCGGACAGCTACGAGCAGTACTTC. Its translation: CASSSDSYEQYF. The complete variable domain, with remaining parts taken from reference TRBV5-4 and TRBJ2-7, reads ETGVTQSPTHLIKTRGQQVTLRCSSQSGHNTVSWYQQALGQGPQFIFQYYREEENGRGNFPPRFSGLQFPNYSSELNVNALELDDSALYLCASSSDSYEQYFGPGTRLTVT.

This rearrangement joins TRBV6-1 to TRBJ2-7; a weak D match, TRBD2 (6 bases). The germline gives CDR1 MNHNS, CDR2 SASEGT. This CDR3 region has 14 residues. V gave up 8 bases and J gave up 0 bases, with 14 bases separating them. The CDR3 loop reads CASLPDGSSYEQYF. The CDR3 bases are TGTGCCAGCTTGCCGGACGGGAGCTCCTACGAGCAGTACTTC.

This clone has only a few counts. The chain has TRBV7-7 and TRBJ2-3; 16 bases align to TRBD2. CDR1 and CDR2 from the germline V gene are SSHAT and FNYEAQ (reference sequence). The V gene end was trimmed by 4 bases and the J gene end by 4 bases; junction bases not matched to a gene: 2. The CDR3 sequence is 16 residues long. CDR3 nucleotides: TGTGCCAGCAGCTCGGGACTAGCGGGAGGGTCAGATACGCAGTATTTT. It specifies CASSSGLAGGSDTQYF.

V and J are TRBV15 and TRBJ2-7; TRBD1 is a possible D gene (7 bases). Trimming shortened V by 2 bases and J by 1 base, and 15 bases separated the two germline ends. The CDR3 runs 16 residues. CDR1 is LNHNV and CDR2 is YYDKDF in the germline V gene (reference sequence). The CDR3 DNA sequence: TGTGCCACCAGCAGACCCCTTGCGGGACAGTCCTACGAGCAGTACTTC. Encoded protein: CATSRPLAGQSYEQYF.

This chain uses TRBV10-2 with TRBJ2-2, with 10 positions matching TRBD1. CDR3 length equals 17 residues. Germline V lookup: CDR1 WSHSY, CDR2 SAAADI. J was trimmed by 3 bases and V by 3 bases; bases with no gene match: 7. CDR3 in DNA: TGCGCCAGCAGTGAAGATGGAGGGACAGGGGACACCGGGGAGCTGTTTTTT. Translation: CASSEDGGTGDTGELFF.

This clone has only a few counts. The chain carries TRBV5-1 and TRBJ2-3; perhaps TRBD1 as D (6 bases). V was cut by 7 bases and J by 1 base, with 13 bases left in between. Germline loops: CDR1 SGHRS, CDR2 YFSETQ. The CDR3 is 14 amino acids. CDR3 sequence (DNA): TGCGCCAGCGAGAAGGGGGTCGGCACAGATACGCAGTATTTT. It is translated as CASEKGVGTDTQYF.

CDR3 DNA sequence: TGCGCCAGCAGCTTGGAAAGGGGAGCGCGGGGCGAGCAGTACTTC. This translates into CASSLERGARGEQYF. The rearrangement links TRBV5-1 to TRBJ2-7; TRBD2 is a possible D gene (6 bases). V lost 0 bases, J lost 6 bases, and 16 bases lay in between. From germline, CDR1 is SGHRS and CDR2 YFSETQ. This CDR3 contains 15 residues.

CDR3 sequence: CASSLMRGIDQPQHF. The CDR3 DNA is TGTGCCAGCAGCTTAATGAGGGGGATAGATCAGCCCCAGCATTTT. J is TRBJ1-5 and V is TRBV7-8; D possibly corresponds to TRBD1 (6 bases). Deletions cut 2 bases from V and 5 bases from J, with 13 bases between. CDR3 length: 15 residues. The germline V gene has CDR1 SGHVS and CDR2 FQNEAQ.

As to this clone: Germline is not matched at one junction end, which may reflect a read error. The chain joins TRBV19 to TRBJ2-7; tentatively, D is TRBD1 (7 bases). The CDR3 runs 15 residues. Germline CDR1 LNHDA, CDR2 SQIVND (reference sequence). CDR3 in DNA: TGTACCAGTAGTATGGGCGGGCAGGGGGGCTACGAGCAGTACTTC. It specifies CTSSMGGQGGYEQYF.

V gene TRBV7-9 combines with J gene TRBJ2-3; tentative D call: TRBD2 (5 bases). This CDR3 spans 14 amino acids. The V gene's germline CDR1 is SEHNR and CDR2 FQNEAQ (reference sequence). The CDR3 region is CSRGSGPTEDTQYF. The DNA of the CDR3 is TGTTCCCGTGGGAGCGGCCCAACCGAAGATACGCAGTATTTT.

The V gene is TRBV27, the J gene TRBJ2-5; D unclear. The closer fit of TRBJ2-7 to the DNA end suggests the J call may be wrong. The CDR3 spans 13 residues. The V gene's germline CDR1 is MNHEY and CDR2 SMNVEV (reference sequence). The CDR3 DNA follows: TGTTCTTCAGGCGCCGCCTATGAGCACGAGCAGTACTTC. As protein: CSSGAAYEHEQYF.

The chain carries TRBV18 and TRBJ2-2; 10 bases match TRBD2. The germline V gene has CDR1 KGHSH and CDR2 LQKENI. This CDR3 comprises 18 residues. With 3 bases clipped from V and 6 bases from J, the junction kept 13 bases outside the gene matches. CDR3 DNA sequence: TGTGCCAGCTCACCCCAGGGAGCGGGAGGGCCTGGAGCCGGGGAGCTGTTTTTT. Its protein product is CASSPQGAGGPGAGELFF.

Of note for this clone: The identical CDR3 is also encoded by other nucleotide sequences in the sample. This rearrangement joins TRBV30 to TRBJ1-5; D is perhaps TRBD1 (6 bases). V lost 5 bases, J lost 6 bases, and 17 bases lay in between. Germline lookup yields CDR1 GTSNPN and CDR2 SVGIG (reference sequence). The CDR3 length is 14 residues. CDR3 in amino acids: CAWENKQGIQPQHF. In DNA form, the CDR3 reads TGTGCCTGGGAAAATAAACAGGGAATTCAGCCCCAGCATTTT. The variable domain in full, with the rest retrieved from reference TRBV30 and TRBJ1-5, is SQTIHQWPATLVQPVGSPLSLECTVEGTSNPNLYWYRQAAGRGLQLLFYSVGIGQISSEVPQNLSASRPQDRQFILSSKKLLLSDSGFYLCAWENKQGIQPQHFGDGTRLSIL.

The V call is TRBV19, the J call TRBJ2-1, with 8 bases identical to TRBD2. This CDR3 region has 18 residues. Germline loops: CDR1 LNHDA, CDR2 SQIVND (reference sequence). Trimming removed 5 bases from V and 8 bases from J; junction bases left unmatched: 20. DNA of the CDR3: TGTGCCAGTAGTCCCTCGAGGGCTAGCGGGTACGGTCGGGATGAGCAGTTCTTC. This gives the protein CASSPSRASGYGRDEQFF.